The 31 T cell receptor beta chains given below trace back to one sample, sequenced in a study of blood T cell repertoires in COVID-19. Only in-frame clones appear in the TCRdb table, and some are missing; sequencing was by immunoSEQ multiplex PCR. The data hold 150,000 to 200,000 clones, with around four fifths observed a single time. Specimen: PBMCs or T cells enriched from blood (not recorded which). The receptors were gathered from a man between 65 and 79 years old who had been exposed to COVID-19.

This clone was detected only a few times. The genes are TRBV30 and TRBJ1-5, with a tentative D call TRBD1 (6 bases). CDR1 is GTSNPN and CDR2 is SVGIG in the germline V gene (reference sequence). Trimming took off 3 bases at V and 9 bases at J, with 15 bases between the two ends. This CDR3 region has 13 residues. The CDR3 DNA reads as TGTGCCTGGAGCGGCAGGGGCCCCGGGCCCCAGCATTTT. This translates into CAWSGRGPGPQHF. The full variable domain, completed using reference TRBV30 and TRBJ1-5, is SQTIHQWPATLVQPVGSPLSLECTVEGTSNPNLYWYRQAAGRGLQLLFYSVGIGQISSEVPQNLSASRPQDRQFILSSKKLLLSDSGFYLCAWSGRGPGPQHFGDGTRLSIL.

This clone appeared a single time. The genes are TRBV6-5 and TRBJ1-5, with D possibly being TRBD1 (6 bases). Germline CDR1 reads MNHEY; CDR2 reads SVGAGI. Trimming pared 6 bases from V and 6 bases from J, leaving 15 bases between. This CDR3 is built from 14 residues. CDR3 bases: TGTGCCAGCAGGTCAGGGGAAGACGGTCAGCCCCAGCATTTT. It yields the protein CASRSGEDGQPQHF.

The rearrangement uses TRBV11-2 and TRBJ2-1; 8 nucleotides match TRBD2. CDR1 is SGHAT, CDR2 FQNNGV, per germline. The CDR3 contains 15 residues. V gave up 1 base and J gave up 7 bases; unmatched junction bases: 6. CDR3: CASSLAGLVKNEQFF. CDR3 DNA: TGTGCCAGCAGCTTAGCGGGACTAGTTAAAAATGAGCAGTTCTTC. Full variable domain (rest looked up from reference TRBV11-2 and TRBJ2-1): EAGVAQSPRYKIIEKRQSVAFWCNPISGHATLYWYQQILGQGPKLLIQFQNNGVVDDSQLPKDRFSAERLKGVDSTLKIQPAKLEDSAVYLCASSLAGLVKNEQFFGPGTRLTVL.

The V and J genes are TRBV19 and TRBJ1-3; 8 nucleotides align to TRBD1. In germline, CDR1 is LNHDA, CDR2 SQIVND (reference sequence). Trimming cost V 3 bases and J 1 base; bases outside gene matches: 2. There are 15 residues in the CDR3. CDR3 bases: TGTGCCAGTAGTATCGACAGGGGATCTGGAAACACCATATATTTT. Translated: CASSIDRGSGNTIYF.

This chain uses TRBV5-1 with TRBJ2-5, with 9 bases fitting TRBD1. With V trimmed by 4 bases and J by 5 bases, 6 bases remained unmatched. Germline CDR1 SGHRS, CDR2 YFSETQ. The CDR3 length is 14 residues. CDR3 protein: CASSTGQGGETQYF. The CDR3 DNA sequence: TGCGCCAGCAGCACGGGACAGGGAGGGGAGACCCAGTACTTC.

The rearrangement joins TRBV19 to TRBJ2-5; TRBD2 agrees at 15 bases. Trimming at V came to 5 bases and at J to 4 bases, leaving 5 bases not matched to a gene. The germline CDR1 and CDR2 sequences are LNHDA and SQIVND (reference sequence). The CDR3 is made up of 16 amino acids. DNA for the CDR3: TGTGCCAGTAGTTCTGGACTAGCGGGGGGGAGAGAGACCCAGTACTTC. Translated, it gives CASSSGLAGGRETQYF.

The chain uses TRBV29-1 and TRBJ1-1, with 7 bases fitting TRBD1. This CDR3 has 14 amino acids. CDR1 is SQVTM, CDR2 ANQGSEA, per germline. The J segment lost 5 bases and the V segment lost 3 bases, leaving 9 bases of the junction unmatched. The CDR3 nucleotides read TGCAGCGTTGACCGACAGGGCAGGGGAACTGAAGCTTTCTTT. Protein: CSVDRQGRGTEAFF.

This chain joins TRBV11-3 and TRBJ2-1, with 12 nucleotides matching TRBD1. The germline V gene has CDR1 SGHNT and CDR2 YENEEA. V was clipped by 5 bases and J by 9 bases; unmatched bases: 8. The CDR3 spans 15 residues. CDR3 DNA: TGTGCCAGCAGCCCCGGGACAGGGGGCCGGGGTGAGCAGTTCTTC. Encoded protein: CASSPGTGGRGEQFF.

The V gene is TRBV24-1, the J gene TRBJ2-2, with 8 bases aligning to TRBD1. Trimming removed 9 bases from V and 3 bases from J; junction bases left unmatched: 5. Germline loops: CDR1 KGHDR, CDR2 SFDVKD. CDR3 length: 14 residues. CDR3 loop: CATRTGLDTGELFF. The CDR3 region has the DNA TGTGCCACCCGGACAGGGTTGGACACCGGGGAGCTGTTTTTT.

In DNA, the CDR3 is TGTGCCAGCAATCAACAGGGGGCGGGAACTGAAGCTTTCTTT. It codes for CASNQQGAGTEAFF. The rearrangement links TRBV28 to TRBJ1-1, with 9 nucleotides matching TRBD1. V was clipped by 7 bases and J by 5 bases; unmatched bases: 8. The CDR3 extends over 14 amino acids. Looked up from germline, CDR1 is MDHEN and CDR2 is SYDVKM.

This sequence joins TRBV2 and TRBJ1-2, with a possible D match to TRBD1 (5 bases). This CDR3 has 14 residues. V lost 7 bases to trimming and J lost 0 bases, with 12 bases between them. The germline V gene has CDR1 SNHLY and CDR2 FYNNEI. The CDR3 DNA is TGTGCCAGCACAGGGCCTTCCACTAACTATGGCTACACCTTC. Its protein is CASTGPSTNYGYTF. Based on the CDR3 plus reference TRBV2 and TRBJ1-2, the full variable domain is EPEVTQTPSHQVTQMGQEVILRCVPISNHLYFYWYRQILGQKVEFLVSFYNNEISEKSEIFDDQFSVERPDGSNFTLKIRSTKLEDSAMYFCASTGPSTNYGYTFGSGTRLTVV.

This rearrangement joins TRBV2 to TRBJ2-7; 11 nucleotides match TRBD2. CDR3 size: 13 residues. CDR1 SNHLY and CDR2 FYNNEI come from the germline V gene. With 4 bases clipped from V and 6 bases from J, the junction kept 2 bases outside the gene matches. The CDR3 loop reads CASSVGLAVEQYF. As DNA, the CDR3 is TGTGCCAGCAGTGTGGGACTAGCGGTCGAGCAGTACTTC.

The chain employs TRBV7-2 and TRBJ2-5; 12 bases are a match to TRBD2. The germline V gene has CDR1 SGHTA and CDR2 FQGNSA. Trimming cost V 4 bases and J 4 bases; bases outside gene matches: 4. This CDR3 spans 15 amino acids. The CDR3 sequence is CASSSSGRAGETQYF. CDR3 nucleotides: TGTGCCAGCAGCTCTAGCGGGAGGGCAGGAGAGACCCAGTACTTC.

In nucleotides, the CDR3 is TGCAGCGTTGGGCAGCGCACTGAAGCTTTCTTT. Its translation is CSVGQRTEAFF. The chain carries TRBV29-1 and TRBJ1-1; D gene ambiguous. Trimming removed 4 bases at V and 4 bases at J, with 7 bases between. The CDR3 runs to 11 residues. Germline V gives CDR1 SQVTM, CDR2 ANQGSEA.

The chain uses TRBV9 and TRBJ2-2, with TRBD2 identical over 8 bases. With V trimmed by 7 bases and J by 1 base, 0 bases remained unmatched. The CDR3 has 13 residues. In germline, CDR1 is SGDLS, CDR2 YYNGEE. The CDR3 DNA follows: TGTGCCAGCGGGACTAGGAACACCGGGGAGCTGTTTTTT. Amino acids: CASGTRNTGELFF.

This sequence joins TRBV5-6 and TRBJ1-3, with D perhaps TRBD1 (6 bases). The V gene's germline CDR1 is SGHDT and CDR2 YYEEEE. The length of the CDR3 is 15 residues. The ends were cut back, 4 bases at V and 3 bases at J, with 14 bases in the middle. As DNA, the CDR3 is TGTGCCAGCAGCCCATACAGGGCTGGTGGAAACACCATATATTTT. Translating gives CASSPYRAGGNTIYF.

The rearrangement uses TRBV30 and TRBJ2-5; the match to TRBD2 covers 9 bases. The CDR3 extends over 12 amino acids. Germline V gives CDR1 GTSNPN, CDR2 SVGIG (reference sequence). V shed 6 bases, J shed 5 bases, and the junction held 4 bases outside the gene matches. CDR3 protein: CACSGGGETQYF. The CDR3 nucleotides read TGTGCCTGTAGCGGGGGTGGGGAGACCCAGTACTTC.

This chain links TRBV10-3 with TRBJ2-5, with D possibly TRBD2 on 6 matching bases. CDR3 length: 14 residues. V was pared by 2 bases and J by 2 bases, with 9 bases between. Germline V gene lookup returns CDR1 ENHRY and CDR2 SYGVKD. CDR3 sequence (DNA): TGTGCCATCAGTGAGCCAGGGAGGCAAGAGACCCAGTACTTC. As protein: CAISEPGRQETQYF.

The genes are TRBV7-7 and TRBJ2-5; TRBD2 matches 9 bases. The germline gives CDR1 SSHAT, CDR2 FNYEAQ (reference sequence). V shed 6 bases and J 4 bases; nucleotides not matched to a gene: 9. This CDR3 contains 15 residues. CDR3 coding DNA: TGTGCCAGCAGACCTAGCGGGGCCAGCGGAGAGACCCAGTACTTC. Its protein product is CASRPSGASGETQYF. Full variable domain (rest looked up from reference TRBV7-7 and TRBJ2-5): GAGVSQSPRYKVTKRGQDVTLRCDPISSHATLYWYQQALGQGPEFLTYFNYEAQPDKSGLPSDRFSAERPEGSISTLTIQRTEQRDSAMYRCASRPSGASGETQYFGPGTRLLVL.

V and J are TRBV5-1 and TRBJ1-6; the D gene is possibly TRBD1 (5 bases). The CDR3 is made up of 15 amino acids. Germline lookup yields CDR1 SGHRS and CDR2 YFSETQ. V lost 2 bases and J 8 bases, leaving 14 bases between the germline ends. In DNA, the CDR3 is TGCGCCAGCAGCTTATCTGGGGGGATGGATTCACCCCTCCACTTT. This codes for CASSLSGGMDSPLHF. Looking up the rest from reference TRBV5-1 and TRBJ1-6 gives the full variable domain: KAGVTQTPRYLIKTRGQQVTLSCSPISGHRSVSWYQQTPGQGLQFLFEYFSETQRNKGNFPGRFSGRQFSNSRSEMNVSTLELGDSALYLCASSLSGGMDSPLHFGNGTRLTVT.

This rearrangement joins TRBV5-1 to TRBJ2-7; the match to TRBD2 covers 8 bases. The germline gives CDR1 SGHRS, CDR2 YFSETQ. The CDR3 consists of 13 residues. J gave up 4 bases and V 4 bases, and 4 bases lay outside the gene matches. Here the CDR3 reads CASSPTSGYEQYF. In nucleotides, the CDR3 is TGCGCCAGCAGCCCTACTAGCGGATACGAGCAGTACTTC.

V and J are TRBV4-1 and TRBJ2-5; the match to TRBD2 covers 13 bases. Trimming removed 3 bases from V and 0 bases from J; junction bases left unmatched: 7. Germline assignment: CDR1 MGHRA and CDR2 YSYEKL. The length of the CDR3 is 18 residues. Written as DNA, the CDR3 is TGCGCCAGCAGCCACCCGGGACTAGCGGGGCCCGACCAAGAGACCCAGTACTTC. Translated: CASSHPGLAGPDQETQYF.

J is TRBJ1-2 and V is TRBV9; TRBD1 matches at 9 bases. This CDR3 spans 13 amino acids. V shed 4 bases and J 10 bases; nucleotides not matched to a gene: 8. Germline lookup yields CDR1 SGDLS and CDR2 YYNGEE. CDR3 coding DNA: TGTGCCAGCAGCCTCGGGACAGGGCAAGTCTACACCTTC. Amino acids: CASSLGTGQVYTF.

J is TRBJ2-5 and V is TRBV9; 8 bases fit TRBD2. The germline V gene has CDR1 SGDLS and CDR2 YYNGEE. The CDR3 consists of 16 residues. V dropped 0 bases and J dropped 1; count of bases not matched to a gene: 5. As DNA, the CDR3 is TGTGCCAGCAGCGTAGCCCCTAGCGGGCTCCAAGAGACCCAGTACTTC. Translated: CASSVAPSGLQETQYF.

The chain uses TRBV19 and TRBJ1-3, with 8 bases aligning to TRBD1. The CDR3 totals 14 residues. Germline assignment: CDR1 LNHDA and CDR2 SQIVND (reference sequence). V lost 4 bases and J lost 8; bases outside the gene matches: 7. The CDR3, as DNA: TGTGCCAGTAGTACCGACAGGGGAATGGACACCATATATTTT. Its protein product is CASSTDRGMDTIYF.

The chain links TRBV5-6 to TRBJ2-5, with D unresolved. With 2 bases removed from V and 5 bases from J, the gap between germline ends came to 7 bases. Germline loops: CDR1 SGHDT, CDR2 YYEEEE. This CDR3 is built from 12 residues. The CDR3 bases are TGTGCCAGCAGCTTCGGGTGGGAGACCCAGTACTTC. It translates to CASSFGWETQYF. The variable domain in full, completed from reference TRBV5-6 and TRBJ2-5, reads DAGVTQSPTHLIKTRGQQVTLRCSPKSGHDTVSWYQQALGQGPQFIFQYYEEEERQRGNFPDRFSGHQFPNYSSELNVNALLLGDSALYLCASSFGWETQYFGPGTRLLVL.

The rearrangement uses TRBV3-1 (or the pseudogene TRBV3-2) and TRBJ1-5; D is unresolved. Trimming stripped 2 bases from V and 0 bases from J, with 5 bases between. Per the germline V gene, CDR1 is LGHDT and CDR2 is YNNKEL (reference sequence). CDR3 length equals 14 residues. The CDR3 protein is CASSQQYSNQPQHF. The CDR3 DNA reads as TGTGCCAGCAGCCAACAGTATAGCAATCAGCCCCAGCATTTT.

V usage is TRBV5-1 and J usage is TRBJ2-2; possibly TRBD1 for D (5 bases). The CDR3 length is 14 residues. Per the germline V gene, CDR1 is SGHRS and CDR2 is YFSETQ. Trimming left V 2 bases short and J 7 bases short, with 12 bases between. DNA of the CDR3: TGCGCCAGCAGCTTAACACAGGAATACGGGGAGCTGTTTTTT. This gives the protein CASSLTQEYGELFF.

Only a few counts were recorded for this clone. The J gene is TRBJ1-4, the V gene TRBV4-1, with D unresolved. The germline V and J ends were trimmed by 1 base and 8 bases, with 5 bases remaining between them. Germline CDR1 and CDR2: MGHRA and YSYEKL. There are 12 residues in the CDR3. Written as DNA, the CDR3 is TGCGCCAGCAGCCAAGTTCAAGAAAAACTGTTTTTT. This translates into CASSQVQEKLFF.

This chain links TRBV9 with TRBJ1-6; tentative D call: TRBD1 (6 bases). V was cut by 2 bases and J by 7 bases, with 10 bases left in between. The CDR3 extends over 14 amino acids. The germline gives CDR1 SGDLS, CDR2 YYNGEE. DNA of the CDR3: TGTGCCAGCAGCGTCAGGGGAGAGAATTCACCCCTCCACTTT. Its protein product is CASSVRGENSPLHF.

The chain carries TRBV19 and TRBJ1-2; D not certain. Per germline, CDR1 LNHDA and CDR2 SQIVND (reference sequence). This CDR3 is built from 15 residues. V gave up 7 bases and J gave up 2 bases, with 17 bases separating them. For the CDR3, the DNA is TGTGCCAGTATCCCCTCCGCCCGGTTGAACTATGGCTACACCTTC. It translates to CASIPSARLNYGYTF.